This TCR beta chain appears in the sequencing data of a study of shared clonotypes between healthy human individuals (dated by TCRdb to between 2020 and 2021). Context from the whole study: The cohort included a few men and a couple of women between 18 and 49 years of age. Per donor, three plates each were used for CD4 naive and CD4 memory, two for CD8 naive, and one for CD8 memory. The study deeply sequenced blood TCR repertoires of 5 or 6 healthy adults to estimate repertoire size and the extent of clonotype sharing between individuals. Libraries were prepared and TCR repertoires were sequenced by different laboratories using diverse techniques, in order to increase sequencing depth and limit assay-specific biases. Between about 0.8 and 9 billion PBMCs per donor were obtained by leukapheresis. What the research found in general, with its limitations: Sampling was restricted to blood, and TCR repertoires in tissue are likely to differ from TCR repertoires in blood. The genetic and exposure-history diversity represented was limited by the small number of donors. Even with the large sequencing depth, rarefaction of the sorted-subset datasets indicated that sequencing was incomplete. Based on pairwise subsampling, the degree of clonotype sharing among donors was expected to be affected by sequencing depth. Estimated clonotype richness was generally larger for naive than for memory subsets. Sharing across a handful of donors was observed for approximately 4.6% of naive CD4, 3% to 3.5% of naive CD8, roughly 2.3% of memory CD4, and roughly 0.4% of memory CD8 clonotypes. Compared with non-shared clonotypes, clonotypes shared by all four sorted-subset donors had higher generation probabilities.

Details on this clone: Which antigen it targets is not known. The input lacks base qualities; no much larger clone sits a single base away.

Using the deep immunoSEQ assay, multiplex PCR amplified TCR CDR3 regions from genomic DNA. For each cell subset, the extracted genomic DNA was distributed evenly across all wells of several immunoSEQ 96-well plates, and each plate served as one replicate. Each replicate PCR for sorted subsets received around 0.2 ug genomic DNA, equal to tens of thousands of T cell genomes. Purified libraries were quantified with a Qubit 3.0 fluorometer, sized on a Bioanalyzer 2100, and re-quantified with the KAPA Library Quantification kit. Each immunoSEQ 96-well plate was sequenced on its own single-read 150-cycle Illumina NextSeq 550 flow cell. Turning to the authors' computational methods: Because only junctional sequences without quality scores were contained in the immunoSEQ output, filtering matching that applied to full-length reads could not be performed. Sequences were annotated with PyIR, a Python wrapper for IgBLAST v1.9, and V/J genes and CDR3 were assigned using IMGT germline references. Reads were filtered out if the reads had weak V/J assignments (E-value above 1e-6), no CDR3, stop codons, out-of-frame junctions, or ambiguous translated residues. A V3J clonotype was defined by an identical inferred V gene, J gene, and CDR3 amino acid sequence. The percentage overlap between two repertoires was calculated by dividing the number of shared unique clonotypes by the size of the smaller repertoire. Three approaches were used to assess repertoire richness: RTK rarefaction, the Chao1 estimator, and Recon v2.1 estimates of unobserved clonotypes. For all TCRbeta clonotypes obtained by the gDNA method from a handful of donors, generation probabilities were computed with OLGA. Not all clones reach the TCRdb copy of this immuneACCESS table, which keeps in-frame sequences only. Checked studies attribute under half of the gap to unresolved V genes and leave the rest unexplained. D and trimming were read from the DNA, whereas the V and J calls and clone size are those reported in that table. The sample contains around 690,000 clones, about 90% of them found a single time. Roughly 36% of the sample rests with the top ten.

The donors were healthy, HIV-negative adults with no recently reported acute infections or vaccinations. All donors were Caucasian adults living in Nashville, Tennessee, USA. CD8 memory samples combined magnetically selected CD45RO+ cells with CCR7-negative CD45RA+ effector memory (TemRA) cells. After blood collection by leukapheresis, PBMCs were isolated using Ficoll-Histopaque density gradient centrifugation and then cryopreserved in the vapor phase of liquid nitrogen. Analytical flow cytometry was used to check the purity and quantity of each magnetically sorted T cell population. Each sorted fraction had its genomic DNA isolated and then quantified by UV absorbance on a Nanodrop 2000c. CDR1 LNHDA and CDR2 SQIVND are derived from the germline V gene (reference sequence). Here V drops 4 bases and J drops 4 bases, and the junction holds 8 bases not matched to any gene. Reading from cysteine to phenylalanine, the CDR3 counts 16 amino acids. Kept here is only the CDR3 DNA, which spans 48 bases and is read in frame from base 1.

The material sequenced was memory CD8+ T cells from PBMCs. The sample's cell subset or site label, decoded: CD45RO+ cells pooled with CCR7-negative TemRA cells. The chain joins TRBV19 to TRBJ1-4; 8 bases in the junction line up with TRBD1. The source of this sequence is a man aged 18 to 30 in good health. Some clones in this sample may be carry-over from other donors' samples. At the DNA level, the sequence is TGTGCCAGTAGTACAGCCGGACAGGGACTTAATGAAAAACTGTTTTTT. It translates to CASSTAGQGLNEKLFF.